Below, 26 T cell receptor beta chains from the same sample are listed, as sequenced in a study of preoperative IRX-2 immunotherapy in early breast cancer. Treatment reported: preoperative locoregional IRX-2 cytokine immunotherapy. The assay was immunoSEQ multiplex PCR, and TCRdb's table has in-frame clones only and misses some. Seen here are 30,000 to 35,000 clones, less than 90% observed once, and the top ten hold 2% to 3%. The material sequenced was lymph node tissue, taken from a patient treated with IRX-2 immunotherapy. The receptors stem from a human donor with breast cancer.

This clone came up a few times. The chain carries TRBV28 and TRBJ1-4; possible D gene TRBD1, 6 bases. V lost 3 bases and J lost 3, with 14 bases in between. Germline loops: CDR1 MDHEN, CDR2 SYDVKM. The CDR3 is 16 residues long. CDR3 nucleotides: TGTGCCAGCAGTTTCAACCGGGGGCTCGCTAATGAAAAACTGTTTTTT. This codes for CASSFNRGLANEKLFF.

The J gene is TRBJ2-1, the V gene TRBV28; 11 nucleotides agree with TRBD1. Germline V gives CDR1 MDHEN, CDR2 SYDVKM. The V segment lost 6 bases and the J segment 8 bases; nucleotides outside the gene matches: 3. CDR3 length: 13 amino acids. CDR3 DNA sequence: TGTGCCAGCAGCCGGACAGGGGGCTATGAGCAGTTCTTC. Translation: CASSRTGGYEQFF.

The chain recombines TRBV6-8 with TRBJ2-1, with TRBD2 as a possible D gene (6 bases). Germline CDR1 is MNHGY and CDR2 is SAAAGT. This CDR3 spans 13 amino acids. Trimming left V 5 bases short and J 6 bases short, with 11 bases between. The CDR3 loop reads CASSGTGGNEQFF. The CDR3 DNA sequence: TGTGCCAGCAGTGGGACCGGGGGCAATGAGCAGTTCTTC.

The chain couples TRBV12-5 to TRBJ2-5; 9 nucleotides line up with TRBD1. CDR3 length: 16 amino acids. Germline CDR1 LGHNT, CDR2 FRNRAP. Trimming removed 2 bases from V and 7 bases from J; junction bases left unmatched: 11. The chain's CDR3 is CASGLSPGQGLSTQYF. The CDR3 nucleotides are TGTGCTAGTGGTTTGTCCCCGGGACAGGGCTTGTCGACCCAGTACTTC.

The CDR3 here is CASSQSQVHQPQHF. CDR3 nucleotides: TGTGCCAGCAGCCAATCACAGGTCCATCAGCCCCAGCATTTT. V and J are TRBV16 and TRBJ1-5, with D possibly matching TRBD1 (5 bases). CDR1 is KGHSY, CDR2 FQNENV, per germline. CDR3 size: 14 residues. Trimming left V 0 bases short and J 5 bases short, with 8 bases between.

V gene TRBV19 combines with J gene TRBJ1-6; perhaps TRBD1 as D (6 bases). The CDR3 extends over 13 amino acids. With 4 bases removed from V and 12 bases from J, the gap between germline ends came to 13 bases. From germline, CDR1 is LNHDA and CDR2 SQIVND (reference sequence). CDR3 nucleotides: TGTGCCAGTAGTAAGAACAGGGTGGTACCCCTCCACTTT. This translates into CASSKNRVVPLHF.

V and J are TRBV25-1 and TRBJ2-2; D might be TRBD2 (5 bases). CDR1 is MGHDK, CDR2 SYGVNS, per germline. The CDR3 is made up of 16 amino acids. V was pared by 0 bases and J by 6 bases, with 14 bases between. CDR3 loop: CASSEYVTIGAGELFF. CDR3 bases: TGTGCCAGCAGTGAATATGTCACAATCGGGGCCGGGGAGCTGTTTTTT.

The chain has TRBV16 and TRBJ2-1; 10 nucleotides agree with TRBD2. J lost 9 bases, V lost 8 bases, and 7 bases had no gene match. Germline V gives CDR1 KGHSY, CDR2 FQNENV. The CDR3 totals 13 residues. In nucleotides, the CDR3 is TGTGCCAGCGTCGTAGCGGGGGGTCTTGAGCAGTTCTTC. It translates to CASVVAGGLEQFF.

The chain uses TRBV6-8 and TRBJ1-1, with TRBD1 as a possible D gene (5 bases). The CDR3 is 13 amino acids. With 6 bases removed from V and 6 bases from J, the gap between germline ends came to 14 bases. Germline CDR1 MNHGY, CDR2 SAAAGT. CDR3 nucleotides: TGTGCCAGCAGAAGCGCCCAGGGTTCTGAAGCTTTCTTT. Translated: CASRSAQGSEAFF.

J is TRBJ1-2 and V is TRBV6-7, with D unresolved. TRBV6-7 is an ORF; its function is uncertain. V lost 11 bases and J lost 5, with 12 bases in between. The CDR3 totals 11 residues. This CDR3 reads CAAFNGYGYTF. In DNA form, the CDR3 reads TGTGCCGCATTCAACGGTTATGGCTACACCTTC.

This clone appeared a few times. This chain connects TRBV6-8 to TRBJ1-2; D is uncertain. The V gene lost 0 bases and the J gene lost 1 base, with 15 bases spanning the gap. This CDR3 contains 17 residues. Germline V gene lookup returns CDR1 MNHGY and CDR2 SAAAGT. The CDR3 DNA follows: TGTGCCAGCAGTTACTCGAACAAGATGGAGGGTAACTATGGCTACACCTTC. Encoded protein: CASSYSNKMEGNYGYTF.

This clone was detected a few times. The genes are TRBV28 and TRBJ1-5, with D tentatively TRBD1 (6 bases). The CDR3 is 14 residues long. The V end lost 3 bases, the J end lost 7 bases, and 13 bases lay between the germline ends. The germline gives CDR1 MDHEN, CDR2 SYDVKM. Here the CDR3 DNA reads TGTGCCAGCAGTTTTTCGGGGGGCGCGCAGCCCCAGCATTTT. It is translated as CASSFSGGAQPQHF.

This clone appeared a single time. The chain combines TRBV15 with TRBJ2-2; TRBD1 is a possible D gene (5 bases). Germline V lookup: CDR1 LNHNV, CDR2 YYDKDF (reference sequence). The CDR3 covers 15 residues. Trimming took off 5 bases at V and 6 bases at J, with 16 bases between the two ends. The CDR3 loop reads CATSEWTIGAGELFF. The CDR3 DNA follows: TGTGCCACCAGCGAATGGACGATAGGGGCCGGGGAGCTGTTTTTT.

The rearrangement joins TRBV6-8 to TRBJ2-1; a possible D gene is TRBD2 (6 bases). Germline CDR1 reads MNHGY; CDR2 reads SAAAGT. CDR3 length: 12 amino acids. V lost 10 bases, J lost 8 bases, and 15 bases lay in between. The CDR3, as DNA: TGTGCCATAGGCGGGGACTGGGATGAGCAGTTCTTC. Translation gives CAIGGDWDEQFF.

This clone was seen only once. The CDR3, as DNA: TGTGCCAGCAGCTCTAAACGGTCGGGACTAGCTGGCGAGCAGTACTTC. Amino acid sequence: CASSSKRSGLAGEQYF. The chain is built from TRBV6-8 and TRBJ2-7, with TRBD2 matching over 9 bases. The CDR3 is 16 residues long. Germline V gives CDR1 MNHGY, CDR2 SAAAGT. After removal of 6 bases from V and 6 bases from J, the junction contained 15 bases not matched to a gene.

The chain has TRBV6-8 and TRBJ2-7; TRBD2 matches 11 bases. The trim removed 4 bases at V and 4 bases at J, leaving 3 bases unmatched. The CDR3 is 14 amino acids. CDR1 and CDR2 from the germline V gene are MNHGY and SAAAGT. The CDR3 DNA reads as TGTGCCAGCAGTTTCACTAGCGGGGGTTACGAGCAGTACTTC. Translation gives CASSFTSGGYEQYF.

The rearrangement links TRBV28 to TRBJ2-7, with D unclear. The germline V gene has CDR1 MDHEN and CDR2 SYDVKM. The CDR3 loop spans 12 amino acids. V was pared by 2 bases and J by 6 bases, with 8 bases between. CDR3 protein: CASSLGIAEQYF. The DNA for the CDR3 is TGTGCCAGCAGTTTAGGGATAGCCGAGCAGTACTTC.

The table lists this clone with a count of one. The V gene is TRBV15, the J gene TRBJ2-3; TRBD2 matches 9 bases. The CDR3 is 14 residues long. Germline V gene data show CDR1 as LNHNV and CDR2 as YYDKDF (reference sequence). V was pared by 3 bases and J by 4 bases, with 2 bases of the junction left unmatched. This chain's CDR3 is CATSRGTSSDTQYF. CDR3 DNA: TGTGCCACCAGCAGGGGGACTAGCTCAGATACGCAGTATTTT.

For the CDR3, the DNA is TGTGCCATCAGCGGGAGGGAAGTCTCGGGGGCCAACGTCCTGACTTTC. Translating it yields CAISGREVSGANVLTF. This sequence joins TRBV6-8 and TRBJ2-6; 10 bases line up with TRBD2. The CDR3 is made up of 16 amino acids. V shed 10 bases and J 4 bases; nucleotides not matched to a gene: 10. Germline lookup yields CDR1 MNHGY and CDR2 SAAAGT.

This clone has just one count. V and J are TRBV29-1 and TRBJ2-7; 9 bases are a match to TRBD1. Germline V gene lookup returns CDR1 SQVTM and CDR2 ANQGSEA. CDR3 length equals 12 residues. The trim removed 6 bases at V and 2 bases at J, leaving 2 bases unmatched. Here the CDR3 DNA reads TGCAGCGTGACAGGGGGAACCTACGAGCAGTACTTC. As protein: CSVTGGTYEQYF.

CDR3 amino acids: CASRTERESYEQYF. CDR3 in DNA: TGCGCCAGCAGGACCGAGCGGGAGTCCTACGAGCAGTACTTC. This sequence joins TRBV5-1 and TRBJ2-7; 8 bases are shared with TRBD2. This CDR3 has 14 amino acids. Germline CDR1 and CDR2: SGHRS and YFSETQ. The V segment lost 5 bases and the J segment 1 base; nucleotides outside the gene matches: 5.

This clone was recorded a few times. The CDR3 protein is CASSQDLRVTQHF. The CDR3 nucleotides are TGCGCCAGCAGCCAAGATCTACGGGTAACCCAGCATTTT. The gene calls are TRBV4-1 and TRBJ1-5, with D unresolved. CDR3 length: 13 amino acids. The V gene's germline CDR1 is MGHRA and CDR2 YSYEKL. Trimming removed 0 bases at V and 11 bases at J, with 11 bases between.

The chain carries TRBV28 and TRBJ2-1; D unresolved. This CDR3 comprises 14 residues. V was clipped by 4 bases and J by 9 bases, with 16 bases between them. Germline CDR1 MDHEN, CDR2 SYDVKM. CDR3: CASSSGVSPSEQFF. The CDR3 coding sequence is TGTGCCAGCAGTTCTGGGGTGTCCCCGAGTGAGCAGTTCTTC.

The J gene is TRBJ1-6, the V gene TRBV5-1; D perhaps matches TRBD1 (5 bases). This CDR3 has 16 residues. Trimming stripped 2 bases from V and 9 bases from J, with 18 bases between. Germline CDR1 SGHRS, CDR2 YFSETQ. As DNA, the CDR3 is TGCGCCAGCAGCTTCTCGTCTGGGGGTGGAGGTTCACCCCTCCACTTT. Protein: CASSFSSGGGGSPLHF.

V usage is TRBV7-5 and J usage is TRBJ2-3; the table's TRBD2 call for D was not verified on the DNA. TRBV7-5 is noted as a pseudogene. The CDR3 consists of 15 residues. The CDR3 coding sequence is TGTGCCAGCAACCTTAGCGGGAGTAGGGCAGATACGCAGTATTTT. It specifies CASNLSGSRADTQYF.

The rearrangement joins TRBV6-8 to TRBJ2-5; 7 bases map to TRBD1. The CDR3 sequence is 14 residues long. Germline V gene sequence: CDR1 MNHGY, CDR2 SAAAGT. V lost 0 bases to trimming and J lost 3 bases; unmatched junction nucleotides: 1. The CDR3 DNA reads as TGTGCCAGCAGTTACTCTGGGACAGAAGAGACCCAGTACTTC. Translated, it gives CASSYSGTEETQYF.